This T cell receptor (beta chain) emerged from a study of cytomegalovirus exposure and HLA in healthy donors. Findings of the study overall: A missense DCLRE1C variant was associated with V- and J-gene trimming of TCR beta chains in a later analysis, and an independent cohort replicated the association.

In regard to this clone: The antigen is unknown.

The CDR3 contains 14 residues. The germline CDR1 and CDR2 sequences are MNHNY and SVGAGI (reference sequence). V gave up 7 bases and J gave up 0 bases, with 12 bases separating them. 13 Jbeta primers and 60 Vbeta primers were used for the PCR. Produced via immunoSEQ multiplex PCR; TCRdb's table is partial and in-frame only. The sample has about 200,000 clones, 75% to 85% seen once. The rearrangement joins TRBV6-6 to TRBJ1-1, with D unclear. The TCR sequence derives from a woman between 45 and 65 years old in good health and CMV-seronegative. Material: PBMCs. This CDR3 is CASIPDTLNTEAFF. The CDR3 DNA reads TGTGCCAGCATCCCAGACACCTTGAACACTGAAGCTTTCTTT.